This T cell receptor beta chain was documented in a study of blood T cell repertoires in COVID-19. In its sample, this clone was seen a few times. Other DNA sequences within the sample encode an identical CDR3. The repertoire was sequenced with immunoSEQ multiplex PCR; TCRdb's copy has only in-frame clones and lacks some. The table has some 200,000 clones, 70% to 80% seen once. Germline CDR1 and CDR2: LGHNA and YNFKEQ. Trimming removed 0 bases at V and 4 bases at J, with 3 bases between. This CDR3 has 12 residues. The clonotype was recovered from a woman aged 45-60 years who had recovered from COVID-19. The chain links TRBV4-2 to TRBJ2-5; the D is unclear. Sequences were obtained from PBMCs or T cells enriched from blood (not recorded which). CDR3 sequence: CASSQDRETQYF. The DNA for the CDR3 is TGTGCCAGCAGCCAAGATCGAGAGACCCAGTACTTC.